The rows below give T cell receptor beta chains drawn from one sample of a study of T-cell memory formation after mild COVID-19. In TCRdb, the 5' RACE reads were re-called with MiXCR into one record per CDR3 protein. The top ten clones hold approximately 12% of a sample with some 330,000 distinct CDR3 sequences, around 21% of them seen once. Source material: PBMCs or a T cell subset sorted from them (not recorded which). The origin of the receptors is an adult woman who had mild COVID-19 (a few samples of this study predate the infection). Cell type and time point are not known. Both conserved end residues are part of each CDR3. D genes are given only for firm matches. Clone sizes are given selectively: once, few, many, or a class where the clone is expanded.

d_gene: NA
abundance: few
j_gene: TRBJ1-1
len: 12
v_gene: TRBV12-3/TRBV12-4
CDR3aa: CASSPVGGRAFF
CDR3nt: TGTGCCAGCAGCCCCGTAGGGGGACGAGCTTTCTTT

d_gene: TRBD2
abundance: few
j_gene: TRBJ2-1
len: 15
v_gene: TRBV4-3
CDR3aa: CASSQGLAGDNEQFF
CDR3nt: TGCGCCAGCAGCCAAGGCCTAGCGGGAGACAATGAGCAGTTCTTC

d_gene: NA
abundance: NA
j_gene: TRBJ1-2
len: 18
v_gene: TRBV4-3
CDR3aa: CASSGHQLNRVEDYGYTF
CDR3nt: TGCGCCAGCAGCGGTCACCAACTTAACAGGGTCGAGGACTATGGCTACACCTTC

d_gene: NA
abundance: NA
j_gene: TRBJ2-7
len: 13
v_gene: TRBV27
CDR3aa: CASSLSAPYEQYF
CDR3nt: TGTGCCAGCAGTTTATCGGCTCCCTACGAGCAGTACTTC

d_gene: NA
abundance: few
j_gene: TRBJ2-4
len: 16
v_gene: TRBV18
CDR3aa: CASSAQGQAAKNIQYF
CDR3nt: TGTGCCAGCTCAGCCCAGGGGCAGGCAGCCAAAAACATTCAGTACTTC

d_gene: NA
abundance: NA
j_gene: TRBJ2-5
len: 15
v_gene: TRBV6-5
CDR3aa: CASSYSRGLGETQYF
CDR3nt: TGTGCCAGCAGTTACTCGAGGGGGTTAGGTGAGACCCAGTACTTC

d_gene: NA
abundance: NA
j_gene: TRBJ1-1
len: 14
v_gene: TRBV6-5
CDR3aa: CASSSLARDTEAFF
CDR3nt: TGTGCCAGCAGTTCTCTGGCGCGGGACACTGAAGCTTTCTTT

d_gene: TRBD2
abundance: NA
j_gene: TRBJ2-3
len: 19
v_gene: TRBV3-1
CDR3aa: CASSKRGLAGGTSTDTQYF
CDR3nt: TGTGCCAGCAGCAAGAGGGGACTAGCGGGGGGAACTAGCACAGATACGCAGTATTTT

d_gene: NA
abundance: NA
j_gene: TRBJ2-1
len: 15
v_gene: TRBV5-1
CDR3aa: CASSLVAGQGNEQFF
CDR3nt: TGCGCCAGCAGCTTGGTTGCAGGGCAAGGCAATGAGCAGTTCTTC

d_gene: TRBD1
abundance: NA
j_gene: TRBJ1-1
len: 15
v_gene: TRBV9
CDR3aa: CASSSPGQGTPEAFF
CDR3nt: TGTGCCAGCAGCTCGCCGGGACAGGGGACGCCTGAAGCTTTCTTT

d_gene: NA
abundance: NA
j_gene: TRBJ1-2
len: 14
v_gene: TRBV7-9
CDR3aa: CASSFSQGFVGSTF
CDR3nt: TGTGCCAGCAGCTTCTCCCAGGGATTTGTCGGCTCCACCTTC

d_gene: NA
abundance: NA
j_gene: TRBJ1-1
len: 13
v_gene: TRBV5-1
CDR3aa: CASSPDPELGAFF
CDR3nt: TGCGCCAGCAGCCCCGATCCCGAGTTGGGGGCTTTCTTT

d_gene: NA
abundance: NA
j_gene: TRBJ1-2
len: 15
v_gene: TRBV19
CDR3aa: CASSISPGTNYGYTF
CDR3nt: TGTGCCAGTAGTATCAGCCCAGGAACGAACTATGGCTACACCTTC

d_gene: NA
abundance: NA
j_gene: TRBJ2-1
len: 14
v_gene: TRBV7-9
CDR3aa: CASSQDQSYNEQFF
CDR3nt: TGTGCCAGCAGCCAAGACCAGTCCTACAATGAGCAGTTCTTC

d_gene: NA
abundance: few
j_gene: TRBJ1-2
len: 14
v_gene: TRBV7-2
CDR3aa: CASSANREGQGYTF
CDR3nt: TGTGCCAGCAGCGCGAACAGGGAAGGACAAGGCTACACCTTC

d_gene: TRBD1
abundance: few
j_gene: TRBJ2-1
len: 16
v_gene: TRBV15
CDR3aa: CATSRGVGQTYNEQFF
CDR3nt: TGTGCCACCAGCAGAGGAGTGGGACAGACTTACAATGAGCAGTTCTTC

d_gene: NA
abundance: NA
j_gene: TRBJ1-4
len: 14
v_gene: TRBV4-2
CDR3aa: CASRRWQGQEKLFF
CDR3nt: TGTGCCAGCAGGCGATGGCAGGGGCAGGAAAAACTGTTTTTT

d_gene: TRBD2
abundance: NA
j_gene: TRBJ2-5
len: 16
v_gene: TRBV7-3
CDR3aa: CASSPNSGLDQETQYF
CDR3nt: TGTGCCAGCAGTCCCAATAGCGGGCTAGACCAAGAGACCCAGTACTTC

d_gene: NA
abundance: NA
j_gene: TRBJ2-7
len: 14
v_gene: TRBV5-1
CDR3aa: CASSLGLQTYEQYF
CDR3nt: TGCGCCAGCAGCTTGGGACTGCAAACCTACGAGCAGTACTTC

d_gene: NA
abundance: few
j_gene: TRBJ1-2
len: 16
v_gene: TRBV14
CDR3aa: CASSQIAGELGYGYTF
CDR3nt: TGTGCCAGCAGCCAAATCGCCGGGGAACTAGGCTATGGCTACACCTTC

d_gene: NA
abundance: few
j_gene: TRBJ1-1
len: 15
v_gene: TRBV12-3/TRBV12-4
CDR3aa: CASSPPTAMNTEAFF
CDR3nt: TGTGCCAGCAGTCCCCCCACAGCCATGAACACTGAAGCTTTCTTT

d_gene: TRBD2
abundance: few
j_gene: TRBJ2-1
len: 15
v_gene: TRBV9
CDR3aa: CASSVASGGAPEQFF
CDR3nt: TGTGCCAGCAGCGTAGCTAGCGGGGGGGCCCCTGAGCAGTTCTTC

d_gene: NA
abundance: NA
j_gene: TRBJ2-3
len: 19
v_gene: TRBV7-9
CDR3aa: CASSLALLRDGPSTDTQYF
CDR3nt: TGTGCCAGCAGCTTAGCGCTCCTCCGGGACGGTCCTAGCACAGATACGCAGTATTTT

d_gene: TRBD1
abundance: NA
j_gene: TRBJ1-2
len: 17
v_gene: TRBV10-3
CDR3aa: CAIKTADRGREVYGYTF
CDR3nt: TGTGCCATCAAGACGGCGGACAGGGGGCGCGAGGTGTATGGCTACACCTTC

d_gene: NA
abundance: NA
j_gene: TRBJ2-5
len: 16
v_gene: TRBV3-1
CDR3aa: CASSPSIGLVSGTQYF
CDR3nt: TGTGCCAGCAGCCCCTCAATCGGACTGGTATCAGGGACCCAGTACTTC

d_gene: NA
abundance: NA
j_gene: TRBJ1-1
len: 15
v_gene: TRBV12-3/TRBV12-4
CDR3aa: CASSPGRDGNTEAFF
CDR3nt: TGTGCCAGCAGCCCCGGTCGGGACGGAAACACTGAAGCTTTCTTT

d_gene: NA
abundance: few
j_gene: TRBJ1-2
len: 14
v_gene: TRBV4-1
CDR3aa: CASSHPQGGDGYTF
CDR3nt: TGCGCCAGCAGCCACCCACAGGGAGGAGATGGCTACACCTTC

d_gene: TRBD1
abundance: few
j_gene: TRBJ2-3
len: 14
v_gene: TRBV20-1
CDR3aa: CSARGQGAGDTQYF
CDR3nt: TGCAGTGCTAGAGGGCAGGGGGCCGGAGATACGCAGTATTTT

d_gene: NA
abundance: few
j_gene: TRBJ2-7
len: 17
v_gene: TRBV4-3
CDR3aa: CASSQDFPQISSYEQYF
CDR3nt: TGCGCCAGCAGCCAAGATTTCCCACAGATTAGCTCCTACGAGCAGTACTTC

d_gene: NA
abundance: few
j_gene: TRBJ1-5
len: 17
v_gene: TRBV6-6
CDR3aa: CASSPRGGELSNQPQHF
CDR3nt: TGTGCCAGCAGTCCCCGTGGGGGGGAACTTAGCAATCAGCCCCAGCATTTT

d_gene: TRBD1
abundance: NA
j_gene: TRBJ1-4
len: 14
v_gene: TRBV20-1
CDR3aa: CSAGTVIPNEKLFF
CDR3nt: TGCAGTGCCGGGACAGTGATACCTAATGAAAAACTGTTTTTT

d_gene: NA
abundance: few
j_gene: TRBJ1-1
len: 12
v_gene: TRBV20-1
CDR3aa: CSANHRVTQAFF
CDR3nt: TGCAGTGCGAACCACAGGGTCACTCAAGCTTTCTTT

d_gene: NA
abundance: NA
j_gene: TRBJ2-6
len: 13
v_gene: TRBV7-9
CDR3aa: CASTRSGANVLTF
CDR3nt: TGTGCCAGCACCCGCTCTGGGGCCAACGTCCTGACTTTC

d_gene: TRBD1
abundance: few
j_gene: TRBJ1-1
len: 17
v_gene: TRBV6-6
CDR3aa: CASSPDRGIVVRAEAFF
CDR3nt: TGTGCCAGCAGCCCGGACAGGGGGATTGTAGTTCGGGCTGAAGCTTTCTTT

d_gene: NA
abundance: few
j_gene: TRBJ1-2
len: 16
v_gene: TRBV30
CDR3aa: CAWSPSPDKAQKGYTF
CDR3nt: TGTGCCTGGAGTCCAAGCCCTGACAAGGCCCAAAAGGGCTACACCTTC

d_gene: NA
abundance: few
j_gene: TRBJ2-1
len: 16
v_gene: TRBV5-1
CDR3aa: CASSLGGVRGAGEQFF
CDR3nt: TGCGCCAGCAGCTTGGGGGGTGTGAGAGGGGCCGGTGAGCAGTTCTTC

d_gene: TRBD1
abundance: few
j_gene: TRBJ2-7
len: 14
v_gene: TRBV14
CDR3aa: CASSRDRGRYEQYF
CDR3nt: TGTGCCAGCAGTCGGGACAGGGGTCGGTACGAGCAGTACTTC

d_gene: NA
abundance: NA
j_gene: TRBJ2-7
len: 15
v_gene: TRBV12-3/TRBV12-4
CDR3aa: CASSLSSRDSYEQYF
CDR3nt: TGTGCCAGCAGTTTATCGTCTAGGGACTCCTACGAGCAGTACTTC

d_gene: NA
abundance: NA
j_gene: TRBJ2-3
len: 12
v_gene: TRBV12-3/TRBV12-4
CDR3aa: CASSLSSDTQYF
CDR3nt: TGTGCCAGCAGCTTGTCCTCAGATACGCAGTATTTT

d_gene: NA
abundance: NA
j_gene: TRBJ2-7
len: 13
v_gene: TRBV12-3/TRBV12-4
CDR3aa: CASSLMRVGEQYF
CDR3nt: TGTGCCAGCAGTTTAATGAGGGTTGGCGAGCAGTACTTC

d_gene: NA
abundance: NA
j_gene: TRBJ2-2
len: 16
v_gene: TRBV3-1
CDR3aa: CASSQETLRDTGELFF
CDR3nt: TGTGCCAGCAGCCAAGAAACCCTCCGGGACACCGGGGAGCTGTTTTTT

d_gene: NA
abundance: NA
j_gene: TRBJ1-2
len: 13
v_gene: TRBV15
CDR3aa: CATSSRTDYGYTF
CDR3nt: TGTGCCACCAGCTCCCGGACGGATTATGGCTACACCTTC